This T cell receptor beta chain was sequenced in a study of T cell repertoires in cytomegalovirus infection. Across the whole study: Matching HLA type and CMV infection were both indicated by public TCR beta signatures.

This clonotype was observed a handful of times. Its antigen is undetermined. Germline values: CDR1 MGHRA, CDR2 YSYEKL. J lost 5 bases, V lost 9 bases, and 11 bases had no gene match. This CDR3 has 15 amino acids. TCRdb itself ran the reads through MiXCR, one entry per CDR3 protein. Among about 340,000 distinct CDR3 sequences listed, about 28% were seen once. The sample here was cultured PBMCs, taken from culture after CMV antigen stimulation. The TCR was taken from a human donor in good health (CMV status not recorded). Some clones in this sample may be carry-over from other donors' samples. The V and J genes are TRBV4-1 and TRBJ2-1; 9 nucleotides align to TRBD1. The CDR3 coding sequence is TGCGCCAGTACTCCAGGACAGGGGAAGGACAATGAGCAGTTCTTC. It codes for CASTPGQGKDNEQFF.